This T cell receptor beta chain was sequenced for a study of long-term antiretroviral therapy in people with HIV. Study-wide context: The oldest samples precede the 2015 immediate-ART recommendation by about a decade. The study, taken as a whole, reports: HIV repertoires spanned narrower CDR3 length ranges than controls.

The authors ran the immunoSEQ assay, v3.0, at survey level. Data came from immunoSEQ multiplex PCR; TCRdb stores just in-frame clones and leaves some out. The data contain tens of thousands of clones, 84% of them singletons. Concerning this clone: Its antigen remains unknown.

This specimen consisted of unsorted PBMCs, obtained 0.8 years after starting antiretroviral therapy. The receptor's source is a woman in her late teens or twenties with HIV.

Here the CDR3 DNA reads TGTGCCAGCAGCAGGGACAGGGGGAGTCAAGAGACCCAGTACTTC. It encodes CASSRDRGSQETQYF. The gene calls are TRBV6-5 and TRBJ2-5, with 11 bases identical to TRBD1. Germline V CDR1 and CDR2: MNHEY, SVGAGI. This CDR3 is built from 15 residues. The V and J ends lost 6 bases and 2 bases, in that order; junction bases with no gene match: 5.